One and the same sample provided the 25 T cell receptor beta chains below, sequenced in a study of T cells after yellow fever vaccination. Using its own MiXCR run on the 5' RACE reads, TCRdb lists one record per CDR3 protein. The repertoire includes roughly 310,000 distinct CDR3 sequences, approximately 9% of them detected once, and about a sixth sits in the top ten. This specimen was PBMCs, taken on the day of the first yellow fever vaccination. Receptor source: a man aged 18 to 29 who received the YFV17D yellow fever vaccine.

V and J are TRBV4-2 and TRBJ2-7; possible D gene TRBD2, 6 bases. V shed 3 bases and J shed 2 bases, with 17 bases lying between them. The CDR3 has 16 amino acids. CDR1 is LGHNA and CDR2 is YNFKEQ in the germline V gene. CDR3 sequence reads: CASSHPVGRGAYEQYF. The CDR3 DNA reads as TGTGCCAGCAGCCACCCTGTCGGGCGGGGAGCCTACGAGCAGTACTTC.

This chain connects TRBV24-1 to TRBJ2-2, with D uncertain. With 4 bases removed from V and 3 bases from J, the gap between germline ends came to 8 bases. CDR3 size: 14 residues. The germline gives CDR1 KGHDR, CDR2 SFDVKD. The CDR3: CATSDHQDTGELFF. The CDR3 region has the DNA TGTGCCACCAGTGACCACCAGGACACCGGGGAGCTGTTTTTT.

This clonotype came up a few times. V usage is TRBV2 and J usage is TRBJ2-5; 8 nucleotides match TRBD1. Trimming cost V 4 bases and J 5 bases; bases outside gene matches: 6. Germline V CDR1 and CDR2: SNHLY, FYNNEI. This CDR3 has 14 residues. The DNA of the CDR3 is TGTGCCAGCAGTGCTCGGACAGGGTTTGAGACCCAGTACTTC. Amino acid sequence: CASSARTGFETQYF.

The chain joins TRBV20-1 to TRBJ2-1; D is undetermined. CDR3 size: 15 residues. The V end lost 0 bases, the J end lost 1 base, and 10 bases lay between the germline ends. The germline CDR1 and CDR2 sequences are DFQATT and SNEGSKA (reference sequence). The CDR3 spells CSARDRRLSYNEQFF. CDR3 sequence (DNA): TGCAGTGCTAGAGATCGCCGCCTATCCTACAATGAGCAGTTCTTC.

Of note for this clonotype: A much larger clone lies a single base off, so this may be a read error. The chain is built from TRBV12-3 or TRBV12-4 and TRBJ2-5; D call uncertain. V lost 4 bases and J lost 3, with 6 bases in between. This CDR3 comprises 12 residues. CDR3 residues: CASSSTEETQYF. CDR3 bases: TGTGCCAGCAGTTCAACGGAAGAGACCCAGTACTTC.

This sequence joins TRBV5-6 and TRBJ1-2; D unclear. In germline, CDR1 is SGHDT, CDR2 YYEEEE. V was clipped by 1 base and J by 3 bases, with 4 bases between them. The CDR3 is 12 amino acids. The CDR3 bases are TGTGCCAGCAGCTTGTTGCACTATGGCTACACCTTC. Residues: CASSLLHYGYTF.

This clonotype came up a few times. The chain joins TRBV10-3 to TRBJ2-1; D is ambiguous. This CDR3 contains 15 residues. Per the germline V gene, CDR1 is ENHRY and CDR2 is SYGVKD. V lost 2 bases, J lost 5 bases, and 13 bases lay in between. As DNA, the CDR3 is TGTGCCATCAGTGAGGAAGTGTGGGAAGACAATGAGCAGTTCTTC. The encoded protein is CAISEEVWEDNEQFF.

This clonotype appeared many times. The gene calls are TRBV4-1 and TRBJ2-7; unclear D gene. Germline assignment: CDR1 MGHRA and CDR2 YSYEKL. The CDR3 contains 13 residues. The V and J ends lost 0 bases and 3 bases respectively, with 6 bases between them. CDR3 in amino acids: CASSQDLIYEQYF. The CDR3 bases are TGCGCCAGCAGCCAAGATCTTATCTACGAGCAGTACTTC.

This clonotype came up many times. This chain uses TRBV20-1 with TRBJ2-3; D unclear. Germline V gene lookup returns CDR1 DFQATT and CDR2 SNEGSKA (reference sequence). V lost 1 base to trimming and J lost 1 base, with 9 bases between them. The CDR3 totals 14 residues. CDR3 nucleotide sequence: TGCAGTGCTAGAGGCACGGTCGGCACAGATACGCAGTATTTT. It yields the protein CSARGTVGTDTQYF.

The sample holds many counts of this clonotype. The V and J genes are TRBV20-1 and TRBJ2-1; unclear D gene. The CDR3 consists of 11 residues. Trimming shortened V by 6 bases and J by 4 bases, and 7 bases separated the two germline ends. Germline values: CDR1 DFQATT, CDR2 SNEGSKA (reference sequence). CDR3 amino acids: CSAVDYNEQFF. The CDR3 region has the DNA TGCAGTGCCGTGGATTACAATGAGCAGTTCTTC.

The J gene is TRBJ1-1, the V gene TRBV5-6; D unresolved. This CDR3 comprises 14 residues. V was shortened by 0 bases and J by 1 base, with 7 bases between the two germline ends. Looked up from germline, CDR1 is SGHDT and CDR2 is YYEEEE. CDR3 sequence (DNA): TGTGCCAGCAGCTTGGGAGGCTGGAACACTGAAGCTTTCTTT. It yields the protein CASSLGGWNTEAFF.

This clonotype was recorded many times. The gene calls are TRBV6-2 or TRBV6-3 and TRBJ1-2; D ambiguous. Germline V gene lookup returns CDR1 MNHEY and CDR2 SVGEGT. V dropped 8 bases and J dropped 0 bases, with 10 bases sitting between them. The CDR3 has 13 residues. The CDR3 DNA sequence: TGTGCCAGCTGGACGCTAGCTAACTATGGCTACACCTTC. Protein: CASWTLANYGYTF.

This clonotype was seen a handful of times. V usage is TRBV4-1 and J usage is TRBJ2-5, with 9 bases that match TRBD2. Trimming at V came to 0 bases and at J to 9 bases, leaving 11 bases not matched to a gene. This CDR3 is 16 amino acids long. Per germline, CDR1 MGHRA and CDR2 YSYEKL. Here the CDR3 reads CASSQEPSGVIMAQYF. In nucleotides, the CDR3 is TGCGCCAGCAGCCAAGAGCCTAGCGGGGTCATAATGGCCCAGTACTTC.

This clonotype was observed many times. V usage is TRBV9 and J usage is TRBJ2-2; 9 bases are a match to TRBD2. Germline CDR1 is SGDLS and CDR2 is YYNGEE. This CDR3 is built from 17 residues. V dropped 3 bases and J dropped 2; count of bases not matched to a gene: 8. CDR3 sequence (DNA): TGTGCCAGCAGCGACGTAGCGGGGGCCTTCAACACCGGGGAGCTGTTTTTT. This sequence encodes CASSDVAGAFNTGELFF.

This rearrangement joins TRBV5-5 to TRBJ2-7; 8 bases are shared with TRBD2. The CDR3 loop spans 14 amino acids. The V segment lost 1 base and the J segment 3 bases; nucleotides outside the gene matches: 3. Germline V lookup: CDR1 SGHKS, CDR2 YYEKEE (reference sequence). For the CDR3, the DNA is TGTGCCAGCAGCTTGTACGCGGGGGGCTACGAGCAGTACTTC. Translating gives CASSLYAGGYEQYF.

The rearrangement joins TRBV7-9 to TRBJ1-2; 8 nucleotides match TRBD1. The germline gives CDR1 SEHNR, CDR2 FQNEAQ (reference sequence). The CDR3 extends over 16 amino acids. Trimming removed 3 bases from V and 0 bases from J; junction bases left unmatched: 6. The CDR3 DNA reads as TGTGCCAGCAGCTTGGGCAGGGGGCCTTCTAACTATGGCTACACCTTC. This gives the protein CASSLGRGPSNYGYTF.

In its sample, this clonotype was seen a few times. The chain employs TRBV19 and TRBJ1-5; D is possibly TRBD1 (6 bases). CDR1 is LNHDA and CDR2 is SQIVND in the germline V gene (reference sequence). V lost 5 bases to trimming and J lost 5 bases, with 19 bases between them. The CDR3 has 16 amino acids. The CDR3 DNA is TGTGCCAGTAGTTTGCGCCCCCAGGGGCTGCATCAGCCCCAGCATTTT. Amino acid sequence: CASSLRPQGLHQPQHF.

Only a few counts were recorded for this clonotype. The chain recombines TRBV3-1 with TRBJ2-7, with 9 bases that match TRBD1. The CDR3 is 15 residues long. CDR1 is LGHDT and CDR2 is YNNKEL in the germline V gene (reference sequence). Trimming removed 3 bases from V and 9 bases from J; junction bases left unmatched: 12. CDR3: CASSQGGQGPAGQYF. The CDR3 region has the DNA TGTGCCAGCAGCCAGGGGGGACAGGGACCAGCCGGGCAGTACTTC.

The J gene is TRBJ2-3, the V gene TRBV4-2, with D uncertain. CDR3 size: 15 residues. Between the trimmed V and J ends, which lost 1 base and 2 bases, there was a span of 10 bases. CDR1 and CDR2 (germline): LGHNA, YNFKEQ. Here the CDR3 DNA reads TGTGCCAGCAGCCAAGGACTCCAAAACACAGATACGCAGTATTTT. Translated, it gives CASSQGLQNTDTQYF.

The rearrangement links TRBV6-1 to TRBJ1-1; D is unresolved. Between the trimmed V and J ends, which lost 6 bases and 0 bases, there was a span of 11 bases. The CDR3 spans 14 residues. Per germline, CDR1 MNHNS and CDR2 SASEGT. CDR3 nucleotides: TGTGCCAGCAGGCGGACTGGCATGAACACTGAAGCTTTCTTT. As protein: CASRRTGMNTEAFF.

This clonotype has just a few counts. This chain connects TRBV7-9 to TRBJ1-1; a possible D gene is TRBD1 (5 bases). Germline V gene data show CDR1 as SEHNR and CDR2 as FQNEAQ (reference sequence). V lost 5 bases and J lost 11, with 15 bases in between. The length of the CDR3 is 12 residues. The CDR3 DNA is TGTGCCAGCAGCCCGGAGGGGCGGCGGGCTTTCTTT. Its translation is CASSPEGRRAFF.

J is TRBJ2-5 and V is TRBV7-9, with TRBD2 identical over 8 bases. After removal of 6 bases from V and 9 bases from J, the junction contained 12 bases not matched to a gene. Germline CDR1 and CDR2: SEHNR and FQNEAQ (reference sequence). This CDR3 is 14 amino acids long. CDR3 DNA: TGTGCCAGCAGTCGTCCGGGACTAGGAGCGCCCCAGTACTTC. Translation: CASSRPGLGAPQYF.

This clonotype has just a few counts. The genes are TRBV4-3 and TRBJ1-1; 8 positions match TRBD1. CDR3 size: 15 residues. With V trimmed by 5 bases and J by 4 bases, 9 bases remained unmatched. Germline V gene lookup returns CDR1 LGHNA and CDR2 YSLEER. The CDR3 sequence: CASSEAGGQVTEAFF. DNA of the CDR3: TGCGCCAGCAGCGAAGCCGGGGGACAGGTCACTGAAGCTTTCTTT.

The chain combines TRBV5-6 with TRBJ2-7, with D possibly matching TRBD1 (5 bases). The germline V gene has CDR1 SGHDT and CDR2 YYEEEE. This CDR3 contains 14 residues. Trimming pared 0 bases from V and 9 bases from J, leaving 16 bases between. CDR3 loop: CASSLVTAQLPQYF. In DNA form, the CDR3 reads TGTGCCAGCAGCTTGGTGACAGCACAACTCCCGCAGTACTTC.

This clonotype was detected only a few times. This chain links TRBV5-4 with TRBJ1-6; D perhaps matches TRBD1 (5 bases). Germline loops: CDR1 SGHNT, CDR2 YYREEE (reference sequence). The V gene lost 2 bases and the J gene lost 7 bases, with 10 bases spanning the gap. The CDR3 is 14 residues long. CDR3 coding DNA: TGTGCCAGCAGCTTCGTCGGGGGAAATTCACCCCTCCACTTT. This gives the protein CASSFVGGNSPLHF.